Sequencing of this T cell receptor beta chain was carried out in a study of T cells after yellow fever vaccination. Study details: With SMART-Seq v4 Ultra Low Input, the fractions containing low cell numbers were prepared. Points from the study as a whole: Subsequent booster samples again held most clones from primary vaccination (96% CD4, just under 90% CD8). A limited proportion of clonotypes was detected within both the CD4 and CD8 compartments.

V was shortened by 1 base and J by 3 bases, with 10 bases between the two germline ends. Germline CDR1 reads LNHDA; CDR2 reads SQIVND (reference sequence). The CDR3 is 14 amino acids. Via MiXCR, TCRdb re-called the 5' RACE reads, giving one row per CDR3 protein. Among approximately 550,000 distinct CDR3 sequences listed, 15% to 20% were seen once. Of note for this clonotype: The antigen remains unidentified.

This sequence originates from a man aged 25 to 45 who received the YFV17D yellow fever vaccine. This rearrangement joins TRBV19 to TRBJ2-7; D not certain. The material was PBMCs, obtained 15 days after the yellow fever booster vaccination. As DNA, the CDR3 is TGTGCCAGTAGTATAGCGGGCCGAGACTACGAGCAGTACTTC. Translated: CASSIAGRDYEQYF.